Listed below are T cell receptor beta chains from one sample, sequenced in a study of blood T cells in healthy people across ages. TCRdb reanalysed the 5' RACE reads using MiXCR and keeps one entry per CDR3 protein. Here the sample spans about 1.5 million distinct CDR3 sequences, about 45% being singletons. Sequenced sample: blood. The receptors stem from a woman under 30 in good health. The CDR3 runs from the conserved cysteine through the conserved F or W. D genes are given only for firm matches. Not every row has a clone size; where given, it reads once, few, many or a size class.

v_gene	d_gene	j_gene	abundance	CDR3nt	CDR3aa
TRBV3-1	NA	TRBJ2-1	NA	TGTGCCAGCAGCCAAGATAGTCGTTACAATGAGCAGTTCTTC	CASSQDSRYNEQFF
TRBV6-1	TRBD2	TRBJ2-7	many	TGTGCCAGCAGTTCGGGGGGACCCTACGAGCAGTACTTC	CASSSGGPYEQYF
TRBV7-2	NA	TRBJ1-2	NA	TGTGCCAGCAGCTTCGCGGCCGTTAACTATGGCTACACCTTC	CASSFAAVNYGYTF
TRBV7-2	NA	TRBJ2-1	NA	TGTGCCAGCAGCGGTGGGTTTGTCAATGAGCAGTTCTTC	CASSGGFVNEQFF
TRBV5-1	NA	TRBJ2-3	NA	TGCGCCAGCAGCCGTGACAGGTTTGAGGATACGCAGTATTTT	CASSRDRFEDTQYF
TRBV27	NA	TRBJ2-5	NA	TGTGCCAGCAGCAGGGTTTCCGAAGAGACCCAGTACTTC	CASSRVSEETQYF
TRBV7-2	TRBD1	TRBJ2-7	NA	TGTGCCAGCAGCTTACGGACAGGGCAAAGCTCCGACGAGCAGTACTTC	CASSLRTGQSSDEQYF
TRBV29-1	TRBD1	TRBJ2-1	NA	TGCAGCGTGTCCGGGACAGGGGGCAATAGCTCCTACAATGAGCAGTTCTTC	CSVSGTGGNSSYNEQFF
TRBV27	TRBD1	TRBJ1-2	NA	TGTGCCAGCAGCCCTTCGGGCGGGACAGCATATGGCTACACCTTC	CASSPSGGTAYGYTF
TRBV7-9	NA	TRBJ2-1	few	TGTGCCAGCAGCTTTCGGCAGCTGGGAAATGAGCAGTTCTTC	CASSFRQLGNEQFF
TRBV7-8	NA	TRBJ2-7	NA	TGTGCCAGCAGCCAAACACAGGGTGGAGGCTCCTACAATGAGCAGTACTTC	CASSQTQGGGSYNEQYF
TRBV6-2/TRBV6-3	NA	TRBJ2-7	NA	TGTGCCAGCAGTTACGGGCAGCGGTCCTCCTACGAGCAGTACTTC	CASSYGQRSSYEQYF
TRBV5-1	TRBD2	TRBJ2-7	NA	TGCGCCAGCAGCGTCGGGACTACCGAGCAGTACTTC	CASSVGTTEQYF
TRBV7-2	NA	TRBJ2-2	NA	TGTGCCAGCAGCGCCCAGGGGAAGGTCCCCGGGGAGCTGTTTTTT	CASSAQGKVPGELFF
TRBV28	NA	TRBJ2-1	NA	TGTGCCAGCAGTTCACCCCAGGGTATAGGTGTGTTCGGGCAGTTCTTC	CASSSPQGIGVFGQFF
TRBV10-3	TRBD1	TRBJ2-2	NA	TGTGCCATAAGCCGGACAGGGGACCCCACCGGGGAGCTGTTTTTT	CAISRTGDPTGELFF
TRBV7-2	NA	TRBJ2-1	many	TGTGCCAGCAGCTATAATACTGGAGGGAATGAGCAGTTCTTC	CASSYNTGGNEQFF
TRBV12-3/TRBV12-4	NA	TRBJ1-1	NA	TGTGCCAGCATCCGGAGCCAGCTGAACACTGAAGCTTTCTTT	CASIRSQLNTEAFF
TRBV6-5	NA	TRBJ1-1	NA	TGTGCCAGCAAATTGGCGGTGAACACTGAAGCTTTCTTT	CASKLAVNTEAFF
TRBV7-3	TRBD1	TRBJ2-1	NA	TGTGCCAGCAGCTTACAGGGGACAGCTACCTACAATGAGCAGTTCTTC	CASSLQGTATYNEQFF
TRBV5-6	TRBD1	TRBJ2-1	NA	TGTGCCAGCAGCCCCATCGTGGGGACAGGGTATGAGCAGTTCTTC	CASSPIVGTGYEQFF
TRBV12-3/TRBV12-4	NA	TRBJ1-4	NA	TGTGCCAGCAGCCTAAACTCAGGGTTGACTAATGAAAAACTGTTTTTT	CASSLNSGLTNEKLFF
TRBV9	NA	TRBJ2-5	few	TGTGCCAGCAGCGGGACACCTCCTCAAGAGACCCAGTACTTC	CASSGTPPQETQYF
TRBV27	NA	TRBJ1-6	few	TGTGCCAGCAGTCCGAGGGACGGTAATTCACCCCTCCACTTT	CASSPRDGNSPLHF
TRBV7-9	NA	TRBJ2-3	once	TGTGCCAGCAGCTTAAATTGGGGCTCTAGCACAGATACGCAGTATTTT	CASSLNWGSSTDTQYF
TRBV12-3/TRBV12-4	NA	TRBJ1-1	few	TGTGCCAGCAGTTTAGTCCAGGGGCGAGCTTTCTTT	CASSLVQGRAFF
TRBV6-5	NA	TRBJ2-7	few	TGTGCCAGCAGTTACGCCACCCAGGACAGTACAAGTCCCTACGAGCAGTACTTC	CASSYATQDSTSPYEQYF
TRBV12-3/TRBV12-4	NA	TRBJ2-6	NA	TGTGCCAGCAGTTTTGGCCAGGGACGCTCTGGGGCCAACGTCCTGACTTTC	CASSFGQGRSGANVLTF
TRBV7-8	TRBD1	TRBJ1-6	NA	TGTGCCAGCAGCTCACAAAAAGACAGGGTTGATTCACCCCTCCACTTT	CASSSQKDRVDSPLHF
TRBV4-3	NA	TRBJ2-5	NA	TGCGCCAGCAGCCAAGATCTCCTAGCGAAGACCCAGTACTTC	CASSQDLLAKTQYF
TRBV2	TRBD2	TRBJ2-2	NA	TGTGCCATCTCCCCTAGCGGGGCCGAGAACACCGGGGAGCTGTTTTTT	CAISPSGAENTGELFF
TRBV27	NA	TRBJ2-5	NA	TGTGCCAGCAGTTTATCCCCGGGAAGGGTGCAAGAGACCCAGTACTTC	CASSLSPGRVQETQYF
TRBV7-7	NA	TRBJ2-3	NA	TGTGCTAGCAGCTTAGGGCGGGACTCCAACACAGATACGCAGTATTTT	CASSLGRDSNTDTQYF
TRBV29-1	TRBD2	TRBJ2-2	few	TGCAGCGCCGGGACTAGCAGGTTGTTTTTT	CSAGTSRLFF
TRBV10-3	TRBD2	TRBJ2-1	NA	TGTGCCATCAGCAAATGGGATGGACTAGCGGGAGCAAATGAGCAGTTCTTC	CAISKWDGLAGANEQFF
TRBV7-9	TRBD1	TRBJ2-1	NA	TGTGCCAGCAGCTTACCGGGACAGCCCAATGAGCAGTTCTTC	CASSLPGQPNEQFF
TRBV7-2	NA	TRBJ2-1	many	TGTGCCAGCAGCTCAACAGGTTCTTACAATGAGCAGTTCTTC	CASSSTGSYNEQFF
TRBV29-1	NA	TRBJ2-5	NA	TGCAGCGTTGAAGATCGGCGGGTCGGGGAGACCCAGTACTTC	CSVEDRRVGETQYF
TRBV7-8	TRBD2	TRBJ2-1	NA	TGTGCCAGCAGCTTCGGCGGGGGGACCCTGAATGAGCAGTTCTTC	CASSFGGGTLNEQFF
TRBV28	NA	TRBJ2-7	NA	TGTGCCAGCACTTTGCGGATCCTCCCCTACGAGCAGTACTTC	CASTLRILPYEQYF
TRBV6-5	NA	TRBJ2-5	NA	TGTGCCAGCAGCACCCCGGGGGTTGGGGAGACCCAGTACTTC	CASSTPGVGETQYF
TRBV7-2	TRBD1	TRBJ2-7	NA	TGTGCCAGCAGCTCCCCGGGACAGACTTTTGGGTTTTTCTACGAGCAGTACTTC	CASSSPGQTFGFFYEQYF
TRBV4-3	NA	TRBJ1-2	NA	TGCGCCAGCAGCCAACGGACAGACTCCAACGATGGCTACACCTTC	CASSQRTDSNDGYTF
TRBV3-1	TRBD1	TRBJ1-6	few	TGTGCCAGCAGCCAATCGGGACAGGGGGCGCGGTCACCCCTCCACTTT	CASSQSGQGARSPLHF
TRBV9	NA	TRBJ2-1	few	TGTGCCAGCAGCGTTTTAGGGGATGAGCAGTTCTTC	CASSVLGDEQFF
TRBV28	NA	TRBJ1-1	NA	TGTGCCAGCAGTTCGACAGGACTGAACACTGGAGCTTTCTTT	CASSSTGLNTGAFF
TRBV20-1	TRBD2	TRBJ2-7	NA	TGCAGTGCTGGAGGCTTGGGAGGGAGGCCCTACAATGAGCAGTACTTC	CSAGGLGGRPYNEQYF
TRBV20-1	TRBD1	TRBJ2-3	NA	TGCAGTGCTGGCAGGGGGCTGGGGGTCACAGATACGCAGTATTTT	CSAGRGLGVTDTQYF
TRBV5-1	NA	TRBJ2-1	few	TGCGCCAGCAGCCACGAAGGGGCAGGTTCCTACAATGAGCAGTTCTTC	CASSHEGAGSYNEQFF
TRBV5-1	NA	TRBJ1-5	once	TGCGCCAGCAGCTTGGGGGGACCGGGAATAAATCAGCCCCAGCATTTT	CASSLGGPGINQPQHF
TRBV28	NA	TRBJ2-3	NA	TGTGCCAGCAGTTTCCGACAGGTTAGCACAGATACGCAGTATTTT	CASSFRQVSTDTQYF
TRBV6-5	TRBD1	TRBJ1-2	few	TGTGCCAGCAGTTATGACAGGGTTGGCTACACCTTC	CASSYDRVGYTF